This T cell receptor (beta chain) stems from a study of cytomegalovirus exposure and HLA in healthy donors. A remark on this clone: Its specificity is unknown.

Findings and caveats of the study: Later analysis showed most CMV-associated TCR beta chains appearing HLA-restricted.

PCR was performed using 60 Vbeta and 13 Jbeta primers. Sequenced by immunoSEQ multiplex PCR; TCRdb stores in-frame clones only, minus some. The sample lists about 130,000 clones; about 76% were seen once. The CDR3 extends over 15 amino acids. V shed 5 bases and J shed 3 bases, with 17 bases lying between them. The V gene's germline CDR1 is SGHTA and CDR2 FQGNSA. The TCR comes from a woman in her sixties or seventies in good health and CMV-seropositive. J is TRBJ2-7 and V is TRBV7-2; perhaps TRBD1 as D (6 bases). Sequencing was carried out using PBMCs. The CDR3 DNA reads TGTGCCAGCAGCCCCAGGGGCTTAGGTGTCTACGAGCAGTACTTC. Its translation: CASSPRGLGVYEQYF. The complete variable domain, with remaining parts taken from reference TRBV7-2 and TRBJ2-7, reads GAGVSQSPSNKVTEKGKDVELRCDPISGHTALYWYRQSLGQGLEFLIYFQGNSAPDKSGLPSDRFSAERTGGSVSTLTIQRTQQEDSAVYLCASSPRGLGVYEQYFGPGTRLTVT.